The 8 T cell receptor beta chains given below trace back to one sample, sequenced in a study of graft-versus-host responses after intestinal transplantation. Libraries were prepared by immunoSEQ multiplex PCR; TCRdb keeps only in-frame clonotypes and omits some of them. Of over 45,000 clones listed, roughly 89% are singletons. The sample here was PBMCs, taken 26 days after transplant. These receptors originate from a human patient who received an intestinal transplant, so some T cells may come from the graft donor.

The chain is built from TRBV15 and TRBJ2-7, with D unclear. The CDR3 loop spans 15 amino acids. Trimming stripped 3 bases from V and 3 bases from J, with 15 bases between. Germline V gene sequence: CDR1 LNHNV, CDR2 YYDKDF (reference sequence). The CDR3 DNA reads TGTGCCACCAGCAGTTCATTACAGCTCGACTACGAGCAGTACTTC. It is translated as CATSSSLQLDYEQYF.

This clone was picked up one time. The chain recombines TRBV19 with TRBJ1-1; 9 bases match TRBD1. This CDR3 has 15 residues. V lost 7 bases, J lost 4 bases, and 10 bases stayed unmatched. Germline CDR1 is LNHDA and CDR2 is SQIVND (reference sequence). CDR3 amino acids: CASNPGTGLSTEAFF. CDR3 DNA sequence: TGTGCCAGTAACCCCGGGACAGGGCTTTCCACTGAAGCTTTCTTT.

This sequence joins TRBV6-1 and TRBJ1-1; D uncertain. The V end was cut by 4 bases, the J end by 3 bases, with 12 bases between. Germline assignment: CDR1 MNHNS and CDR2 SASEGT. CDR3 length: 14 amino acids. The DNA for the CDR3 is TGTGCCAGCAGTGCGTCGGCACTAGACACTGAAGCTTTCTTT. The encoded protein is CASSASALDTEAFF.

This clone occurred once. V usage is TRBV9 and J usage is TRBJ2-1, with 9 bases matching TRBD2. Trimming removed 2 bases from V and 2 bases from J; junction bases left unmatched: 5. CDR1 SGDLS and CDR2 YYNGEE come from the germline V gene. The CDR3 contains 16 residues. The CDR3 is CASSVESGRPYNEQFF. The CDR3 coding sequence is TGTGCCAGCAGCGTCGAGAGCGGGAGGCCCTACAATGAGCAGTTCTTC.

The V call is TRBV9, the J call TRBJ1-5; the D is unclear. The CDR3 is 15 amino acids. The germline gives CDR1 SGDLS, CDR2 YYNGEE. V lost 0 bases to trimming and J lost 0 bases, with 7 bases between them. The CDR3, as DNA: TGTGCCAGCAGCGTAGGAGCGGATAGCAATCAGCCCCAGCATTTT. Residues: CASSVGADSNQPQHF.

The V and J genes are TRBV11-2 and TRBJ2-7; 7 bases fit TRBD1. This CDR3 region has 13 residues. The ends lost 8 bases at V and 3 bases at J; junction bases unmatched: 7. From germline, CDR1 is SGHAT and CDR2 FQNNGV. The chain's CDR3 is CASGTGALYEQYF. CDR3 coding DNA: TGTGCCAGCGGAACAGGGGCCCTCTACGAGCAGTACTTC. Supplemented by reference TRBV11-2 and TRBJ2-7, the full variable domain reads EAGVAQSPRYKIIEKRQSVAFWCNPISGHATLYWYQQILGQGPKLLIQFQNNGVVDDSQLPKDRFSAERLKGVDSTLKIQPAKLEDSAVYLCASGTGALYEQYFGPGTRLTVT.

The chain combines TRBV5-8 with TRBJ2-3; D gene ambiguous. Germline V gene sequence: CDR1 SGHTS, CDR2 YDEGEE. The CDR3 consists of 14 residues. The V end was cut by 4 bases, the J end by 2 bases, with 11 bases between. In DNA form, the CDR3 reads TGTGCCAGCAGCACTAAGACGTACACAGATACGCAGTATTTT. Its translation is CASSTKTYTDTQYF.

The chain recombines TRBV5-6 with TRBJ2-4; TRBD2 is a possible D gene (6 bases). Deletions cut 4 bases from V and 8 bases from J, with 13 bases between. The CDR3 has 13 residues. Germline V gene lookup returns CDR1 SGHDT and CDR2 YYEEEE. The DNA for the CDR3 is TGTGCCAGCAGCCCGGGACTCGGGTACATTCAGTACTTC. This sequence encodes CASSPGLGYIQYF.